These 22 T cell receptor beta chains were sequenced from one sample in a study of T cell changes during pregnancy in multiple sclerosis. Assay: immunoSEQ multiplex PCR; the TCRdb copy retains only in-frame clones and omits some. In the table there are around 79,000 clones, around nine tenths of which are singletons. The input for sequencing was CD4+ T cells from peripheral blood mononuclear cells, taken in the second trimester of pregnancy. These receptors were taken from a female donor with multiple sclerosis, enrolled in a pregnancy study.

The V gene is TRBV29-1, the J gene TRBJ2-6; D unclear. Germline lookup yields CDR1 SQVTM and CDR2 ANQGSEA. This CDR3 has 14 residues. Trimming pared 4 bases from V and 2 bases from J, leaving 9 bases between. The CDR3, as DNA: TGCAGCGTTGCGTCAGGAACTGGGGCCAACGTCCTGACTTTC. It codes for CSVASGTGANVLTF.

This chain uses TRBV28 with TRBJ2-3; TRBD2 is a possible D gene (5 bases). There are 14 residues in the CDR3. Between the trimmed V and J ends, which lost 2 bases and 6 bases, there was a span of 12 bases. Germline lookup yields CDR1 MDHEN and CDR2 SYDVKM. The CDR3 DNA reads TGTGCCAGCAGTTTACCCGTTACGGGGGATACGCAGTATTTT. Residues: CASSLPVTGDTQYF.

This chain uses TRBV6-4 with TRBJ1-5, with no clear D. Between the trimmed V and J ends, which lost 11 bases and 7 bases, there was a span of 12 bases. The CDR3 runs to 11 residues. The germline V gene has CDR1 MRHNA and CDR2 SNTAGT. The CDR3, as DNA: TGTGCCCGTGGAGGTGGACAGCCCCAGCATTTT. Amino acid sequence: CARGGGQPQHF.

The chain carries TRBV2 and TRBJ2-7, with 13 bases identical to TRBD2. The CDR3 spans 15 residues. Germline values: CDR1 SNHLY, CDR2 FYNNEI. The V segment lost 4 bases and the J segment 12 bases; nucleotides outside the gene matches: 12. CDR3 sequence reads: CASSGVGLAGERPYF. The CDR3 DNA reads TGTGCCAGCAGTGGGGTTGGACTAGCGGGAGAACGACCGTACTTC.

V gene TRBV7-3 combines with J gene TRBJ1-1; D is possibly TRBD1 (5 bases). The germline V gene encodes CDR1 SGHTA and CDR2 FQGTGA. The CDR3 has 14 residues. Trimming cost V 5 bases and J 10 bases, with 20 bases left between them. The DNA of the CDR3 is TGTGCCAGCAGCATGTCCGGGGGGAACTCCGGAGCTTTCTTT. The encoded protein is CASSMSGGNSGAFF. The full variable domain, in which reference TRBV7-3 and TRBJ1-1 provide the parts outside the CDR3, is GAGVSQTPSNKVTEKGKYVELRCDPISGHTALYWYRQSLGQGPEFLIYFQGTGAADDSGLPNDRFFAVRPEGSVSTLKIQRTERGDSAVYLCASSMSGGNSGAFFGQGTRLTVV.

J is TRBJ2-7 and V is TRBV7-6, with 12 bases matching TRBD2. Germline V CDR1 and CDR2: SGHVS, FNYEAQ. The CDR3 is made up of 17 amino acids. Trimming removed 2 bases from V and 1 base from J; junction bases left unmatched: 6. As DNA, the CDR3 is TGTGCCAGCAGCTTATACCACGGGACTAGCGGGTCCTACGAGCAGTACTTC. As protein: CASSLYHGTSGSYEQYF.

The V call is TRBV15, the J call TRBJ1-3; 9 bases map to TRBD1. CDR1 is LNHNV, CDR2 YYDKDF, per germline (reference sequence). The CDR3 runs to 17 residues. V lost 1 base, J lost 0 bases, and 4 bases stayed unmatched. The DNA of the CDR3 is TGTGCCACCAGCAGAGTTAGGACAGGGGCCTCTGGAAACACCATATATTTT. Its translation: CATSRVRTGASGNTIYF. The full variable domain, completed using reference TRBV15 and TRBJ1-3, is DAMVIQNPRYQVTQFGKPVTLSCSQTLNHNVMYWYQQKSSQAPKLLFHYYDKDFNNEADTPDNFQSRRPNTSFCFLDIRSPGLGDTAMYLCATSRVRTGASGNTIYFGEGSWLTVV.

This clone is a singleton in its sample. The chain joins TRBV14 to TRBJ1-6; D not certain. This CDR3 comprises 13 residues. In germline, CDR1 is SGHDN, CDR2 FVKESK. Trimming removed 4 bases at V and 5 bases at J, with 6 bases between. The chain's CDR3 is CASSLQNNSPLHF. In DNA form, the CDR3 reads TGTGCCAGCAGCCTCCAAAATAATTCACCCCTCCACTTT.

The chain carries TRBV7-8 and TRBJ1-6; 9 nucleotides agree with TRBD1. V lost 4 bases, J lost 10 bases, and 5 bases stayed unmatched. The length of the CDR3 is 14 residues. The germline V gene has CDR1 SGHVS and CDR2 FQNEAQ. CDR3 loop: CASSSTGGKSPLHF. The DNA for the CDR3 is TGTGCCAGCAGCTCGACAGGGGGTAAATCACCCCTCCACTTT.

The chain employs TRBV28 and TRBJ1-2; TRBD1 is a possible D gene (6 bases). The V gene lost 3 bases and the J gene lost 4 bases, with 15 bases spanning the gap. CDR3 length equals 15 residues. CDR1 is MDHEN, CDR2 SYDVKM, per germline. The CDR3 sequence is CASSFPSGQGYGYTF. CDR3 nucleotides: TGTGCCAGCAGTTTTCCCTCGGGACAAGGCTATGGCTACACCTTC.

This rearrangement joins TRBV19 to TRBJ1-5, with TRBD1 identical over 9 bases. After removal of 6 bases from V and 4 bases from J, the junction contained 4 bases not matched to a gene. The CDR3 contains 14 residues. CDR1 is LNHDA, CDR2 SQIVND, per germline (reference sequence). The CDR3 loop is CASRGTGRNQPQHF. CDR3 bases: TGTGCCAGTAGGGGGACAGGGAGGAATCAGCCCCAGCATTTT.

This chain links TRBV5-6 with TRBJ2-5; D uncertain. This CDR3 is 13 amino acids long. Trimming shortened V by 3 bases and J by 5 bases, and 11 bases separated the two germline ends. CDR1 is SGHDT, CDR2 YYEEEE, per germline. CDR3 region: CASSYMTQETQYF. Written as DNA, the CDR3 is TGTGCCAGCAGCTACATGACTCAGGAGACCCAGTACTTC.

The rearrangement joins TRBV6-5 to TRBJ2-7; D possibly corresponds to TRBD1 (6 bases). V was pared by 2 bases and J by 3 bases, with 14 bases between. There are 15 residues in the CDR3. Germline CDR1 and CDR2: MNHEY and SVGAGI. CDR3 in DNA: TGTGCCAGCAGTTACCGACCACAGGGCCGCTACGAGCAGTACTTC. Its protein product is CASSYRPQGRYEQYF.

The genes are TRBV4-2 and TRBJ2-7; D is perhaps TRBD2 (6 bases). Per the germline V gene, CDR1 is LGHNA and CDR2 is YNFKEQ. The ends were cut back, 3 bases at V and 0 bases at J, with 18 bases in the middle. This CDR3 contains 17 residues. CDR3 region: CASSQGKGTSSSYEQYF. The CDR3, as DNA: TGTGCCAGCAGCCAGGGAAAGGGGACTTCTAGCTCCTACGAGCAGTACTTC.

This chain uses TRBV2 with TRBJ1-5; D is uncertain. The CDR3 contains 13 residues. The ends were cut back, 6 bases at V and 6 bases at J, with 12 bases in the middle. Germline lookup yields CDR1 SNHLY and CDR2 FYNNEI. CDR3 nucleotide sequence: TGTGCCAGCAGAAAAGAGGGCGGTCAGCCCCAGCATTTT. Amino acids: CASRKEGGQPQHF.

The genes are TRBV6-5 and TRBJ1-5; 10 bases fit TRBD1. With 6 bases clipped from V and 5 bases from J, the junction kept 4 bases outside the gene matches. The CDR3 contains 14 residues. The germline V gene encodes CDR1 MNHEY and CDR2 SVGAGI. The CDR3 is CASSPDRGYQPQHF. CDR3 sequence (DNA): TGTGCCAGCAGCCCGGACAGGGGGTATCAGCCCCAGCATTTT.

The V call is TRBV6-5, the J call TRBJ2-7; 8 bases fit TRBD2. The CDR3 is 15 amino acids. V lost 8 bases, J lost 1 base, and 10 bases stayed unmatched. CDR1 MNHEY and CDR2 SVGAGI come from the germline V gene. CDR3 nucleotide sequence: TGTGCCAGCGGGATAGGCAGCGGGGGTTCCTACGAGCAGTACTTC. The encoded protein is CASGIGSGGSYEQYF.

The chain links TRBV5-8 to TRBJ2-1; 8 nucleotides align to TRBD1. The V gene end was trimmed by 3 bases and the J gene end by 0 bases; junction bases not matched to a gene: 2. The CDR3 has 15 amino acids. In germline, CDR1 is SGHTS, CDR2 YDEGEE. CDR3 sequence reads: CASSWTGISYNEQFF. DNA of the CDR3: TGTGCCAGCAGCTGGACAGGGATCTCCTACAATGAGCAGTTCTTC.

The V and J genes are TRBV10-3 and TRBJ2-7, with 10 bases fitting TRBD2. Trimming took 2 bases from V and 2 from J; bases not matched to a gene: 0. The CDR3 contains 14 residues. In germline, CDR1 is ENHRY, CDR2 SYGVKD. This CDR3 is CAISEGLAAYEQYF. The CDR3 DNA sequence: TGTGCCATCAGTGAGGGACTAGCGGCCTACGAGCAGTACTTC.

The CDR3 here is CASSPRGSGEQETQYF. Here the CDR3 DNA reads TGTGCCAGCAGCCCCCGGGGTAGCGGGGAACAAGAGACCCAGTACTTC. The chain employs TRBV11-3 and TRBJ2-5, with 8 positions matching TRBD2. V was pared by 5 bases and J by 2 bases, with 10 bases of the junction left unmatched. Germline values: CDR1 SGHNT, CDR2 YENEEA. This CDR3 comprises 16 residues.

The gene calls are TRBV29-1 and TRBJ1-2; D possibly corresponds to TRBD1 (6 bases). CDR1 SQVTM and CDR2 ANQGSEA come from the germline V gene. V lost 4 bases, J lost 7 bases, and 16 bases lay in between. The CDR3 spans 13 residues. This chain's CDR3 is CSVVAGDVSGYTF. CDR3 sequence (DNA): TGCAGCGTTGTGGCAGGGGATGTTAGTGGCTACACCTTC.

This clone was seen only once. The chain links TRBV30 to TRBJ1-5, with TRBD1 matching 11 bases. The V gene's germline CDR1 is GTSNPN and CDR2 SVGIG (reference sequence). The CDR3 runs to 19 residues. V gave up 2 bases and J gave up 2 bases; unmatched junction bases: 14. CDR3 region: CAWSRSPGQGVYGNQPQHF. As DNA, the CDR3 is TGTGCCTGGAGTAGATCCCCGGGACAGGGGGTCTATGGCAATCAGCCCCAGCATTTT.